The 2 T cell receptor beta chains reported below all come from one sample, sequenced in a study of T-cell reconstitution after alpha-beta-depleted transplantation in children. A TCRbeta library incorporating unique molecular identifiers was prepared. TCRdb ran MiXCR on the PCR reads and lists one entry per CDR3 protein. Of approximately 420,000 distinct CDR3 sequences detected, approximately 10% appear once; the ten largest clones hold roughly 5%. Sequenced here: PBMCs from the stem cell graft donor, sampled from the stem cell graft. The receptors originated from a human donor who donated a stem cell graft to a child with acute myeloid leukemia.

The V and J genes are TRBV5-1 and TRBJ2-3; the match to TRBD2 covers 10 bases. Germline CDR1 reads SGHRS; CDR2 reads YFSETQ. Trimming took 0 bases from V and 10 from J; bases not matched to a gene: 8. The CDR3 totals 15 residues. CDR3 sequence: CASSLGSGGAVAQYF. CDR3 DNA: TGCGCCAGCAGCTTGGGAAGCGGGGGGGCCGTTGCGCAGTATTTT.

This clonotype was seen a single time. The chain couples TRBV30 to TRBJ1-3; D is perhaps TRBD1 (5 bases). V dropped 4 bases and J dropped 4 bases, with 14 bases sitting between them. This CDR3 has 14 residues. Germline V gene data show CDR1 as GTSNPN and CDR2 as SVGIG (reference sequence). The CDR3 protein is CAWTRDAEGNTIYF. The DNA of the CDR3 is TGTGCCTGGACAAGGGACGCGGAGGGAAACACCATATATTTT. The whole variable domain, filled in from reference TRBV30 and TRBJ1-3, reads SQTIHQWPATLVQPVGSPLSLECTVEGTSNPNLYWYRQAAGRGLQLLFYSVGIGQISSEVPQNLSASRPQDRQFILSSKKLLLSDSGFYLCAWTRDAEGNTIYFGEGSWLTVV.